This T cell receptor (beta chain) was recovered during a study of blood T cell repertoires in COVID-19. Turning to the study itself: Samples of COVID-19 (acute and convalescent) were obtained from the United States, Italy and Spain.

The repertoire was sequenced with immunoSEQ multiplex PCR; TCRdb's copy has only in-frame clones and lacks some. The data hold more than 150,000 clones, with about 86% observed a single time. V dropped 9 bases and J dropped 7; count of bases not matched to a gene: 10. This CDR3 has 14 residues. Germline V lookup: CDR1 SGHTA, CDR2 FQGNSA. The sample taken for sequencing was peripheral blood. The origin of this receptor is a man aged 60 to 75 with acute or convalescent COVID-19. The chain uses TRBV7-2 and TRBJ2-1; 9 bases fit TRBD2. This CDR3 is CASKIAGVANEQFF. CDR3 in DNA: TGTGCCAGTAAGATAGCGGGAGTTGCTAATGAGCAGTTCTTC.